Here is one T cell receptor (beta chain) with its context. Antigen unknown. The PCR had 60 Vbeta and 13 Jbeta primers. The table came from immunoSEQ multiplex PCR; TCRdb's copy has only in-frame clones and leaves some out. The data contain roughly 150,000 clones, over 75% of them singletons. The V gene end was trimmed by 7 bases and the J gene end by 8 bases; junction bases not matched to a gene: 13. Germline V CDR1 and CDR2: SGHRS, YFSETQ. CDR3 length: 14 amino acids. The source of the sample is a study of cytomegalovirus exposure and HLA in healthy donors. The study's findings and limits: Three CMV-associated chains proved CMV antigen-specific in vitro. A list of about 160 TCR beta chains associated with cytomegalovirus was given.

This chain links TRBV5-1 with TRBJ2-3, with 7 bases matching TRBD1. The sequence came from a male donor in good health and CMV-seronegative. Sequenced: PBMCs. DNA of the CDR3: TGCGCCAGCGAACGGGGACAGTTTCGGAGTACGCAGTATTTT. This codes for CASERGQFRSTQYF.